Below, 2 T cell receptor beta chains from the same sample are listed, as sequenced in a study of T cells in Graves' hyperthyroidism and ophthalmopathy. Amplified TCR beta CDR3 regions derived from RNA transcripts. TCR CDR3 underwent first-round RT-PCR with the HTBI primer set. TCRdb reprocessed the multiplex PCR reads with MiXCR, giving one entry per CDR3 protein. The sample has some 200,000 distinct CDR3 sequences, roughly a sixth seen once. The sample taken for sequencing was blood. Receptors originate from a woman between 50 and 59 years old with Graves' hyperthyroidism.

This clonotype was recorded at least ten times. V is TRBV20-1 and J is TRBJ2-7; TRBD2 matches at 7 bases. Germline V CDR1 and CDR2: DFQATT, SNEGSKA (reference sequence). This CDR3 spans 14 amino acids. Trimming removed 3 bases from V and 4 bases from J; junction bases left unmatched: 9. CDR3 residues: CSASSAGVGYEQYF. The CDR3 DNA reads as TGCAGTGCTAGTAGTGCGGGAGTCGGGTACGAGCAGTACTTC.

CDR3 bases: TGTGCCAGCAGGCCCGGGACTAGCGGTTCCTACGAGCAGTACTTC. Translated, it gives CASRPGTSGSYEQYF. J is TRBJ2-7 and V is TRBV6-1, with 11 bases aligning to TRBD2. With V trimmed by 6 bases and J by 1 base, 5 bases remained unmatched. The CDR3 is 15 amino acids. Looked up from germline, CDR1 is MNHNS and CDR2 is SASEGT.